The 9 T cell receptor beta chains given below trace back to one sample, sequenced in a study of blood T cells in healthy people across ages. Primed by a sample-barcoded 5' primer and a J-beta primer mix, a second PCR proceeded for 7 to 11 cycles. TCRdb reanalysed the 5' RACE reads using MiXCR and keeps one entry per CDR3 protein. The repertoire consists of approximately 760,000 distinct CDR3 sequences, with 20% to 25% occurring once and the leading ten covering 9.4%. This sample also appeared in a second study, on T cells of mothers and their children.

Sequencing input: blood. Every receptor here comes from a boy under 18 in good health.

Remarks on this clonotype: Germline is not matched at one junction end, which may reflect a read error. The gene calls are TRBV24-1 and TRBJ1-1, with unresolved D. The CDR3 runs 15 residues. CDR1 KGHDR and CDR2 SFDVKD come from the germline V gene. The DNA of the CDR3 is TGTGTCACCAGTGATTCCCGAGTCACGAACACTGAAGCTTTCTTT. Residues: CVTSDSRVTNTEAFF.

This clonotype was seen a few times. At one end, the junction sequence differs from germline, possibly due to a read error. The V gene is TRBV28, the J gene TRBJ2-3; TRBD1 matches at 12 bases. CDR1 is MDHEN, CDR2 SYDVKM, per germline. This CDR3 has 16 amino acids. The CDR3 here is CASNLGGQGATDTQYF. For the CDR3, the DNA is TGTGCCAGCAATTTAGGGGGACAGGGGGCGACAGATACGCAGTATTTT.

This clonotype was seen more than once but under ten times. The J gene is TRBJ2-7, the V gene TRBV6-5; 9 positions match TRBD2. The V and J ends lost 0 bases and 9 bases, in that order; junction bases with no gene match: 12. Germline-derived CDR1 and CDR2 are MNHEY and SVGAGI. CDR3 size: 16 residues. The DNA for the CDR3 is TGTGCCAGCAGTTACTCGGAGGCTAGCGGGGTGAGGGTGCAGTACTTC. This gives the protein CASSYSEASGVRVQYF.

This clonotype was seen many times. The chain couples TRBV29-1 to TRBJ2-4; a possible D gene is TRBD1 (5 bases). V shed 5 bases and J shed 6 bases, with 8 bases lying between them. Germline CDR1 reads SQVTM; CDR2 reads ANQGSEA. The CDR3 has 11 amino acids. The CDR3 DNA follows: TGCAGCGTTTCTAGGGGAAACATTCAGTACTTC. Encoded protein: CSVSRGNIQYF.

The rearrangement uses TRBV27 and TRBJ2-7, with 7 bases identical to TRBD2. V shed 4 bases and J 6 bases; nucleotides not matched to a gene: 6. CDR1 is MNHEY, CDR2 SMNVEV, per germline (reference sequence). The CDR3 covers 13 residues. Here the CDR3 reads CASSSGGGLEQYF. CDR3 DNA: TGTGCCAGCAGTTCTGGGGGGGGACTCGAGCAGTACTTC.

This clonotype turned up a few times. The chain couples TRBV5-1 to TRBJ2-1; D is possibly TRBD1 (5 bases). The CDR3 loop spans 12 amino acids. V lost 5 bases and J 5 bases, leaving 8 bases between the germline ends. The germline CDR1 and CDR2 sequences are SGHRS and YFSETQ. CDR3 loop: CASRDTNNEQFF. CDR3 in DNA: TGCGCCAGCAGGGACACCAACAATGAGCAGTTCTTC.

The J gene is TRBJ2-2, the V gene TRBV20-1; no reliable D call. Germline V CDR1 and CDR2: DFQATT, SNEGSKA (reference sequence). V lost 0 bases and J 4 bases, leaving 9 bases between the germline ends. CDR3 length equals 14 residues. In nucleotides, the CDR3 is TGCAGTGCTAGAGATCCTAGAGGCACCGGGGAGCTGTTTTTT. This gives the protein CSARDPRGTGELFF.

This chain joins TRBV5-1 and TRBJ1-4; D uncertain. The V end lost 0 bases, the J end lost 1 base, and 10 bases lay between the germline ends. CDR1 SGHRS and CDR2 YFSETQ come from the germline V gene. The CDR3 length is 16 residues. The CDR3 region has the DNA TGCGCCAGCAGCTTGGAGCCAGAGGAAACTAATGAAAAACTGTTTTTT. This codes for CASSLEPEETNEKLFF.

The chain has TRBV3-1 and TRBJ1-3, with a weak D call TRBD1 (6 bases). With 1 base removed from V and 3 bases from J, the gap between germline ends came to 13 bases. The CDR3 extends over 16 amino acids. Germline lookup yields CDR1 LGHDT and CDR2 YNNKEL (reference sequence). The CDR3 is CASSQGSGVDGNTIYF. As DNA, the CDR3 is TGTGCCAGCAGCCAAGGTTCAGGGGTTGATGGAAACACCATATATTTT.